This T cell receptor beta chain comes out of a study of CD4+ T cells in melanoma. Findings of the study overall: CD8+ T cell, macrophage and B cell function reportedly correlated with neoantigen-specific CD4+ T cells. In melanoma, neoantigen-specific CD4+ T cells reportedly differed in differentiation state.

This clone appeared once. Its antigen is undetermined. This CDR3 region has 18 residues. The V gene lost 3 bases and the J gene lost 0 bases, with 15 bases spanning the gap. Germline loops: CDR1 SEHNR, CDR2 FQNEAQ (reference sequence). Profiled with immunoSEQ multiplex PCR; TCRdb holds only in-frame clones, not every one. The repertoire consists of roughly 20,000 clones, with more than 65% occurring once and the leading ten covering less than 4%. The source material was cells from a culture (not recorded whether cultured in vitro). The chain carries TRBV7-9 and TRBJ2-6; no clear D. The receptor's source is a human donor with melanoma. The CDR3 spells CASSFGFGRSSGANVLTF. CDR3 sequence (DNA): TGTGCCAGCAGCTTCGGATTTGGTCGGTCCTCTGGGGCCAACGTCCTGACTTTC.